Listed below are T cell receptor beta chains from one sample, sequenced in a study of metastatic and nonmetastatic thyroid tumors. TCRdb reanalyzed the PCR reads via MiXCR. The sample has a few thousand clones, around 35% seen once; the top ten hold 25% to 30%. The sequenced material came from adjacent normal tissue. Receptors originate from a female donor with papillary thyroid cancer or a benign thyroid nodule (not recorded which). Some clones in this sample may be carry-over from other donors' samples. The CDR3 runs from the conserved cysteine through the conserved F or W. A D gene is named only where the DNA matches it firmly. Clone sizes are given selectively: once, few, many, or a class where the clone is expanded.

D,size,V,J,DNA,CDR3
NA,NA,TRBV7-9,TRBJ2-5,TGTGCCAGCATCTTGGGGCCCAACCAAGAGACCCAGTACTTC,CASILGPNQETQYF
NA,NA,TRBV20-1,TRBJ2-1,TGCAGTGCTAGAGATCTGCGGACCTACAATGAGCAGTTCTTC,CSARDLRTYNEQFF
NA,NA,TRBV6-1,TRBJ1-3,TGTGCCAGCCTCCCCGGGCGCGGTGGGACCATATATTTT,CASLPGRGGTIYF
TRBD1,NA,TRBV5-1,TRBJ2-1,TGCGCCATCCATCCCTCGGGACAGGGTTACCATGAGCAGTTCTTC,CAIHPSGQGYHEQFF
NA,NA,TRBV24-1,TRBJ2-1,TGTGCCACCAGTGACCCTACTAATAACAATGAGCAGTTCTTC,CATSDPTNNNEQFF
NA,NA,TRBV7-8,TRBJ2-2,TGTGCCAGCAGCTCACTTCGTGTCACCGGGGAGCTGTTTTTT,CASSSLRVTGELFF
NA,hyperexpanded,TRBV12-3/TRBV12-4,TRBJ1-1,TGTGCCAGCAGTTTCGGCTCCACTGAAGCTTTCTTT,CASSFGSTEAFF
NA,few,TRBV6-1,TRBJ2-7,TGTGCCAGCATCCGGAGGGTCTCCTACGAGCAGTACTTC,CASIRRVSYEQYF
NA,NA,TRBV7-2,TRBJ2-1,TGTGCCAGCAGCTTAGGGACTTTTAATGAGCAGTTCTTC,CASSLGTFNEQFF
NA,NA,TRBV29-1,TRBJ1-1,TGCAGCGTTCAACCCCGGAACACTGAAGCTTTCTTT,CSVQPRNTEAFF
NA,many,TRBV11-2,TRBJ2-7,TGTGCCAGCAGCTTGAGGAGAGGAGCGGGTTACGAGCAGTACTTC,CASSLRRGAGYEQYF
NA,NA,TRBV5-1,TRBJ1-1,TGCGCCAGCAGCTGGGGACCTTCAGGGGTGGGCACTGAAGCTTTCTTT,CASSWGPSGVGTEAFF
NA,NA,TRBV12-5,TRBJ2-1,TGTGCTAGTGGTTTGGCGGGGGGCTTGACTGGAACCTCCTACAATGAGCAGTTCTTC,CASGLAGGLTGTSYNEQFF
TRBD2,few,TRBV28,TRBJ2-7,TGTGCCAGCCATGGCCAGTCAAGCGGGAACTCATACGAGCAGTACTTC,CASHGQSSGNSYEQYF
NA,few,TRBV12-3/TRBV12-4,TRBJ1-3,TGTGCCAGCAGTTTATTCGACAGCCAGCTATGGGTAAGCACCATATATTTT,CASSLFDSQLWVSTIYF
NA,few,TRBV27,TRBJ2-7,TGTGCCAGCAGTTTATCCCGGACATGGTCCTACGAGCAGTACTTC,CASSLSRTWSYEQYF
NA,NA,TRBV20-1,TRBJ2-7,TGCAGTGCCTATACGGGCTTAACCTACGAGCAGTACTTC,CSAYTGLTYEQYF
TRBD1,NA,TRBV20-1,TRBJ2-7,TGCAGTGCTAGAGGACAGGGTTACAGTAAATACGAGCAGTACTTC,CSARGQGYSKYEQYF
NA,NA,TRBV6-2/TRBV6-3,TRBJ1-2,TGTGGGTGCAGTTACACGCCAGGGAGGGGCTACACCTTC,CGCSYTPGRGYTF
TRBD1,NA,TRBV6-1,TRBJ1-3,TGTGCCAGCAGTCATGGGAGGGGGCTTGGAAACACCATATATTTT,CASSHGRGLGNTIYF
NA,few,TRBV2,TRBJ2-2,TGTGCCAGCACCGACAAGAGTAACACCGGGGAGCTGTTTTTT,CASTDKSNTGELFF
NA,few,TRBV2,TRBJ2-1,TGTGCCAGCAGGAGTAGCGGTTCGTCCTACAATGAGCAGTTCTTC,CASRSSGSSYNEQFF
NA,NA,TRBV11-2,TRBJ1-1,TGTGCCAGCAGCCCCAGGGTGTACGGGGACACTGAAGCTTTCTTT,CASSPRVYGDTEAFF
TRBD2,NA,TRBV12-3/TRBV12-4,TRBJ2-1,TGTGCCAGCAGTCTGATTAGCGGGAGGGACAATGAGCAGTTCTTC,CASSLISGRDNEQFF
TRBD1,NA,TRBV20-1,TRBJ1-1,TGCAGTGCTACACCCGGGACAGCCGACAACACTGAAGCTTTCTTT,CSATPGTADNTEAFF
NA,once,TRBV20-1,TRBJ2-7,TGCAGTAAAACGGACATTAGCTACGAGCAGTACTTC,CSKTDISYEQYF
NA,NA,TRBV6-4,TRBJ1-1,TGTGCCAGCAGTGAAGTGATGCTGAACACTGTAGCTTTCTTT,CASSEVMLNTVAFF
TRBD2,NA,TRBV5-1,TRBJ2-3,TGCGCCAGCAGCGCTGGACTAGCGGGAATGGCAGATACGCAGTATTTT,CASSAGLAGMADTQYF
NA,NA,TRBV11-2,TRBJ1-1,TGTGCCAGCAGCTTAATCCTGGGGGCAGCTGAAGCTTTCTTT,CASSLILGAAEAFF
NA,many,TRBV27,TRBJ2-7,TGTGCCAGCAAGAGGAGTGGGACATCCCCCCTCGAGCAGTACTTC,CASKRSGTSPLEQYF
NA,many,TRBV7-2,TRBJ2-7,TGTGCCAGCAGCTTGCGTAGCGGAGCCCTTTACGAGCAGTACTTC,CASSLRSGALYEQYF
NA,NA,TRBV11-2,TRBJ2-7,TGTGCCAGCAGCCTCGTCGGTGCCCAGCAGTACTTC,CASSLVGAQQYF
NA,few,TRBV28,TRBJ1-5,TGTGCCAGCAGTTTTCAGACCCAGCATTTT,CASSFQTQHF
NA,few,TRBV20-1,TRBJ1-1,TGCAGTGCTCTAACACCAAACACTGAAGCTTTCTTT,CSALTPNTEAFF
NA,NA,TRBV11-1,TRBJ1-1,TGTGCCAGCAGCCTACACCGACAGAACACTGAAGCTTTCTTT,CASSLHRQNTEAFF
NA,once,TRBV7-8,TRBJ1-4,TGTGCCAGCAGCTTGGACAATAATGAAAAACTGTTTTTT,CASSLDNNEKLFF
TRBD1,NA,TRBV6-5,TRBJ1-1,TGTGCCAGCAGTTACACACACAGGACAGGGCGGAACACTGAAGCTTTCTTT,CASSYTHRTGRNTEAFF
TRBD1,many,TRBV7-2,TRBJ1-1,TGTGCCAGCAGCCCCGACAGGGGATCTGAAGCTTTCTTT,CASSPDRGSEAFF
TRBD2,few,TRBV6-1,TRBJ2-1,TGTGCCAGCAGACCACGACTAGCGGGATACAATGAGCAGTTCTTC,CASRPRLAGYNEQFF
NA,few,TRBV12-3/TRBV12-4,TRBJ1-5,TGTGCCAGCAGTTTAGGCAATCAGCCCCAGCATTTT,CASSLGNQPQHF
NA,NA,TRBV11-2,TRBJ2-7,TGTGCCAGCAGCTTAGGCCACTCTAGCCTCTACGAGCAGTACTTC,CASSLGHSSLYEQYF
TRBD1,few,TRBV12-3/TRBV12-4,TRBJ2-7,TGTGCCAGCAGTTTGAGGACAGGGGTTAACGAGCAGTACTTC,CASSLRTGVNEQYF
NA,few,TRBV7-6,TRBJ2-7,TGTGCCAGCAGCTTAGGAAGGGGCCAGTCCTACGAGCAGTACTTC,CASSLGRGQSYEQYF